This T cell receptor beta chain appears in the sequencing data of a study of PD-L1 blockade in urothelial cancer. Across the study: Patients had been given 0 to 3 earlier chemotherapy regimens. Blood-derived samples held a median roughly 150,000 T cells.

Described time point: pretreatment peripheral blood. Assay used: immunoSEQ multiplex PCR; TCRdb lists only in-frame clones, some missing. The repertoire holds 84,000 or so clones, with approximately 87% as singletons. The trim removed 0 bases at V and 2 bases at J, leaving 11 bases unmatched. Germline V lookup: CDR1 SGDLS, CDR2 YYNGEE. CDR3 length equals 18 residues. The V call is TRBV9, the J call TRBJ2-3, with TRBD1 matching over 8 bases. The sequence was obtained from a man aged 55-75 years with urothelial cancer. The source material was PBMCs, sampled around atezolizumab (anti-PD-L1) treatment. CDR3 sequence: CASSVVGGTGSVTDTQYF. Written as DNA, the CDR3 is TGTGCCAGCAGCGTAGTAGGTGGGACAGGTTCAGTCACAGATACGCAGTATTTT.